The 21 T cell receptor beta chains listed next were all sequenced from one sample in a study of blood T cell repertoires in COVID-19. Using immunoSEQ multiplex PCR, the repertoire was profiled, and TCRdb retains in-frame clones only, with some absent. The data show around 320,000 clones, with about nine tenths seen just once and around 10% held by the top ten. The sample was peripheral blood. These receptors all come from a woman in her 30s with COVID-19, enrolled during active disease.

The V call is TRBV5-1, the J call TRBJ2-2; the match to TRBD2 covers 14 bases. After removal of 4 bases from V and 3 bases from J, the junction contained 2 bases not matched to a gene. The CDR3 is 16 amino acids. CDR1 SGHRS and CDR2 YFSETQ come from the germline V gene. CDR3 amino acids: CASSGLAGGYTGELFF. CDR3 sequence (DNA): TGCGCCAGCAGCGGACTAGCGGGGGGCTACACCGGGGAGCTGTTTTTT.

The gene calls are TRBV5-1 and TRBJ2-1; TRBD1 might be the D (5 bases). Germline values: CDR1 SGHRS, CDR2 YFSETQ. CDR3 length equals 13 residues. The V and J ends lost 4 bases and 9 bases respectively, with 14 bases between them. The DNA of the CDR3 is TGCGCCAGCAGCGCCCAGGGAAACGGTGAGCAGTTCTTC. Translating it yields CASSAQGNGEQFF.

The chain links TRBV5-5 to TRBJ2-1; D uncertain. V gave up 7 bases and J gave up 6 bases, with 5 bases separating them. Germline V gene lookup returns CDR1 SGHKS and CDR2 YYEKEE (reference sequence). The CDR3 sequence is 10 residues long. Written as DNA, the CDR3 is TGTGCCAGCGCGAGCAATGAGCAGTTCTTC. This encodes CASASNEQFF.

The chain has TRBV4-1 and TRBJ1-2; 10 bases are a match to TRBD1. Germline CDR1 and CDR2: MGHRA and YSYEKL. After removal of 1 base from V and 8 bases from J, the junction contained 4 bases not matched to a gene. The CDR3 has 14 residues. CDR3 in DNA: TGCGCCAGCAGCCAAGGACAGGGGGCAGAAGGCTACACCTTC. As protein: CASSQGQGAEGYTF.

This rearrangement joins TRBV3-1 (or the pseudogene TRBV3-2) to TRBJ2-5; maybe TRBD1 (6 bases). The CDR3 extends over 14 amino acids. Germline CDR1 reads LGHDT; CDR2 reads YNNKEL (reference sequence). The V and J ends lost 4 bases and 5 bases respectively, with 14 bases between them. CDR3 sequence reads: CASSLNLRGETQYF. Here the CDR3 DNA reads TGTGCCAGCAGCCTAAACCTTAGGGGGGAGACCCAGTACTTC.

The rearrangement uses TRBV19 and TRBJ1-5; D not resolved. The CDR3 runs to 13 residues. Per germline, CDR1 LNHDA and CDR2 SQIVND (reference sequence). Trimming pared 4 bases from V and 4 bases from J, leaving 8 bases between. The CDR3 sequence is CASSTELNQPQHF. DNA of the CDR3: TGTGCCAGTAGTACTGAACTGAATCAGCCCCAGCATTTT.

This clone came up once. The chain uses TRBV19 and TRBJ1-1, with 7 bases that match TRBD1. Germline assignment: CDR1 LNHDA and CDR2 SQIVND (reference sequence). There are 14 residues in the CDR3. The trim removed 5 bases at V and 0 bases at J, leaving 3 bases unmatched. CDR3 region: CASSVGQVNTEAFF. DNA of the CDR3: TGTGCCAGTAGTGTCGGACAGGTGAACACTGAAGCTTTCTTT.

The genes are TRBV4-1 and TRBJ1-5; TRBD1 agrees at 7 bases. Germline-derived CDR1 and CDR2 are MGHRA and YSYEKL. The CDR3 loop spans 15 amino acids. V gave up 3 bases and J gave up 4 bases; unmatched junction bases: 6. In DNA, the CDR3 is TGCGCCAGCAGCCAGGACCGACAGGGTAATCAGCCCCAGCATTTT. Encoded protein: CASSQDRQGNQPQHF.

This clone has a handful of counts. CDR3 DNA sequence: TGTGCCAGCAGCGTAGGACAGGCGTTCTCTGGAAACACCATATATTTT. Translated, it gives CASSVGQAFSGNTIYF. The V call is TRBV9, the J call TRBJ1-3; a weak D match, TRBD1 (6 bases). The CDR3 covers 16 residues. Looked up from germline, CDR1 is SGDLS and CDR2 is YYNGEE. V was trimmed by 0 bases and J by 0 bases, leaving 10 bases between them.

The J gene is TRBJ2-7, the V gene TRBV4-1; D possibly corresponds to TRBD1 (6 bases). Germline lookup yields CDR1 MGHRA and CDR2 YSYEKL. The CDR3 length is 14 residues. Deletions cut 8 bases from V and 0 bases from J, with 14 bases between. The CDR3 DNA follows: TGCGCCAGCTCAGGGGCCGAGAGCTCCTACGAGCAGTACTTC. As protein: CASSGAESSYEQYF.

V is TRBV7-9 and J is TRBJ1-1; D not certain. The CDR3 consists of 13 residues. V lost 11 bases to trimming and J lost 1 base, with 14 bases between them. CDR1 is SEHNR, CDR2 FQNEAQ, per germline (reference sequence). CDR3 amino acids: CAGRGLGNTEAFF. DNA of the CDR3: TGTGCCGGGAGAGGACTGGGGAACACTGAAGCTTTCTTT.

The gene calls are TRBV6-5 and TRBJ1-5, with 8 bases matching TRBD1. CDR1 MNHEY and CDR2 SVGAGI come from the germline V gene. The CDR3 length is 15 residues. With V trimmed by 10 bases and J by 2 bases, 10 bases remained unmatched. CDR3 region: CATGTGYFGNQPQHF. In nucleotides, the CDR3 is TGTGCCACCGGGACAGGATATTTTGGCAATCAGCCCCAGCATTTT.

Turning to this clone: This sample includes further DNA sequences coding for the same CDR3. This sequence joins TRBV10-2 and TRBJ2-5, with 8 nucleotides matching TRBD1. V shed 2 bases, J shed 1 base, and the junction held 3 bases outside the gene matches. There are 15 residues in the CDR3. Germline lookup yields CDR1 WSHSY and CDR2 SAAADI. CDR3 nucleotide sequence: TGCGCCAGCAGTGAGGCAGGGGGCCGCCAAGAGACCCAGTACTTC. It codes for CASSEAGGRQETQYF.

The CDR3 sequence: CASSLIRGLGNTEAFF. Here the CDR3 DNA reads TGTGCCAGCAGCTTAATTCGCGGCCTAGGGAACACTGAAGCTTTCTTT. This chain joins TRBV7-9 and TRBJ1-1; D gene ambiguous. V lost 2 bases and J lost 1, with 14 bases in between. Germline CDR1 and CDR2: SEHNR and FQNEAQ (reference sequence). The CDR3 totals 16 residues.

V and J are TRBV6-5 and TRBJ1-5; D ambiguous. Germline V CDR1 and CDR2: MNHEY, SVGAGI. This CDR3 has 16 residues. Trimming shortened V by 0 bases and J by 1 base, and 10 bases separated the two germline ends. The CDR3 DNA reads TGTGCCAGCAGTTACTCGAGGGTTGGGAGCAATCAGCCCCAGCATTTT. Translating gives CASSYSRVGSNQPQHF.

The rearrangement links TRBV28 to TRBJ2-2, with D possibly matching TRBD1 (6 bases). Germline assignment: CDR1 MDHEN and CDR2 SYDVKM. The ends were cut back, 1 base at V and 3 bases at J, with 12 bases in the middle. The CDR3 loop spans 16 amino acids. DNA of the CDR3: TGTGCCAGCAGTTTATACGCAACAGGGTACACCGGGGAGCTGTTTTTT. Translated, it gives CASSLYATGYTGELFF.

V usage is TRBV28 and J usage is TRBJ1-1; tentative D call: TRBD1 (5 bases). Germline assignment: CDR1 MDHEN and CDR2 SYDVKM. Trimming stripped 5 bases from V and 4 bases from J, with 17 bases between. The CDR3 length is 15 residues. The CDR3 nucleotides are TGTGCCAGCAGTACCGGGGGGGTCGGTAGCACTGAAGCTTTCTTT. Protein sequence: CASSTGGVGSTEAFF.

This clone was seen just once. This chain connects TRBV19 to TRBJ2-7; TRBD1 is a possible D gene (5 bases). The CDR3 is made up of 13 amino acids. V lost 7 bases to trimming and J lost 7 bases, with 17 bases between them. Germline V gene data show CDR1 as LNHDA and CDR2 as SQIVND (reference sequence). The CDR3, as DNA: TGTGCCAGTAAGCCCGGAGTAGGACAAGAGCAGTACTTC. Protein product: CASKPGVGQEQYF.

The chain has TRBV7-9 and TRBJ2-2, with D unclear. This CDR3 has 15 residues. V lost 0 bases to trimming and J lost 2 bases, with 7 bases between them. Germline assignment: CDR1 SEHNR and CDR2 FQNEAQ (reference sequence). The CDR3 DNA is TGTGCCAGCAGCTTAGCGACACACAACACCGGGGAGCTGTTTTTT. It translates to CASSLATHNTGELFF.

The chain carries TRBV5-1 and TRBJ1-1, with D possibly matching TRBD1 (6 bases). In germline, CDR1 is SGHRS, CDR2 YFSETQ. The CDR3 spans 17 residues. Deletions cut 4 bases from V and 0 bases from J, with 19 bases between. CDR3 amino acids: CASSPLGDTGMNTEAFF. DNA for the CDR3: TGCGCCAGCAGCCCGCTCGGGGACACCGGAATGAACACTGAAGCTTTCTTT.

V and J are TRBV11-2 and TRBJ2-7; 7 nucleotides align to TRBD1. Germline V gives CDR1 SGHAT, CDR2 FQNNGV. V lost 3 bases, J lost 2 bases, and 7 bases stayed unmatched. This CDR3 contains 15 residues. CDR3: CASSFGRGLTYEQYF. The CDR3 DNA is TGTGCCAGCAGCTTTGGTAGGGGGCTAACCTACGAGCAGTACTTC.